Only one count was recorded for the clone carrying this T cell receptor (beta chain). The method was immunoSEQ multiplex PCR; TCRdb's version includes in-frame clones alone and lacks a portion of them. This table holds around 2,000,000 clones, 95% found once. The source of the sample is a study of shared clonotypes between healthy human individuals. Sequencing used naive CD4+ T cells sorted from blood. This sample's subset: CD45RA+ positively selected. The sequence was collected from a man between 18 and 35 years old in good health.

CDR3 sequence (DNA): TGTGCCAGCAGCCAGGACAGGGGCAGCACAGATACGCAGTATTTT. Translating gives CASSQDRGSTDTQYF. This chain links TRBV28 with TRBJ2-3, with 9 bases identical to TRBD1. Germline trimming cut 6 bases from V and 0 bases from J; bases unmatched to any gene: 4. Germline CDR1 MDHEN, CDR2 SYDVKM. The CDR3 is 15 amino acids.